This T cell receptor (beta chain) was profiled in a study of blood T cells in healthy people across ages. Using a J-beta primer mix together with a sample-barcoded 5' primer, a second PCR was run for roughly 7 to 12 cycles. TCRdb reprocessed the 5' RACE reads with MiXCR, giving one entry per CDR3 protein. The sample records around 990,000 distinct CDR3 sequences, around 25% being singletons. CDR3 length equals 15 residues. CDR1 SGHTA and CDR2 FQGNSA come from the germline V gene. V was clipped by 5 bases and J by 10 bases; unmatched bases: 11. These data were likewise used in another study, on T cells of mothers and their children. This second report adds: Among related mother-child pairs, overlap was slightly higher than in unrelated pairs, though not significantly.

The chain combines TRBV7-2 with TRBJ2-1; TRBD2 aligns across 10 bases. The material sequenced was blood. The sequence came from a girl aged 2-10 years in good health. The CDR3 spells CASSPVSGGLVEQFF. CDR3 sequence (DNA): TGTGCCAGCAGCCCAGTTAGCGGGGGGTTGGTAGAGCAGTTCTTC.